Following are 24 T cell receptor beta chains from one sample sequenced in a study of blood T cell repertoires in COVID-19. This table comes from immunoSEQ multiplex PCR, and its TCRdb copy is limited to in-frame clones, with some not included. The repertoire holds tens of thousands of clones, over 75% seen once, with 11% in the top ten. The sequenced sample consisted of peripheral blood. The receptors originated from a man aged 80 or over with COVID-19, enrolled during active disease.

The gene calls are TRBV6-2 or TRBV6-3 and TRBJ2-7; 9 bases fit TRBD1. V lost 5 bases to trimming and J lost 2 bases; unmatched junction nucleotides: 7. The CDR3 runs 15 residues. Germline CDR1 MNHEY, CDR2 SVGEGT. The DNA for the CDR3 is TGTGCCAGCAGTGACCGGGACAGGGCCCCCTACGAGCAGTACGTC. It translates to CASSDRDRAPYEQYV.

This chain connects TRBV5-4 to TRBJ2-1; the match to TRBD2 covers 14 bases. The CDR3 covers 17 residues. After removal of 4 bases from V and 8 bases from J, the junction contained 11 bases not matched to a gene. Germline CDR1 is SGHNT and CDR2 is YYREEE (reference sequence). As DNA, the CDR3 is TGTGCCAGCAGCGCCGCGGGACTAGCGGGGGTCGGTGATGAGCAGTTCTTC. Protein sequence: CASSAAGLAGVGDEQFF.

The chain recombines TRBV11-2 with TRBJ2-4; a weak D match, TRBD1 (5 bases). The CDR3 extends over 14 amino acids. Trimming pared 4 bases from V and 8 bases from J, leaving 15 bases between. CDR1 is SGHAT and CDR2 is FQNNGV in the germline V gene. The chain's CDR3 is CASSSRAAGYIQYF. DNA for the CDR3: TGTGCCAGCAGCTCCCGCGCGGCAGGGTACATTCAGTACTTC.

The CDR3 loop is CASSLNRDNYGYTF. CDR3 in DNA: TGTGCCAGCAGTTTAAACAGGGATAACTATGGCTACACCTTC. The chain carries TRBV6-5 and TRBJ1-2, with D possibly matching TRBD1 (6 bases). Per germline, CDR1 MNHEY and CDR2 SVGAGI. The CDR3 is 14 amino acids. Trimming left V 4 bases short and J 1 base short, with 10 bases between.

The chain employs TRBV6-5 and TRBJ1-6; D is unclear. The CDR3 length is 12 residues. Trimming removed 0 bases from V and 9 bases from J, with 3 bases in between. Germline V gene sequence: CDR1 MNHEY, CDR2 SVGAGI. The CDR3 loop is CASSYSASPLHF. The CDR3 DNA reads as TGTGCCAGCAGTTACTCGGCTTCACCCCTCCACTTT.

This clone was seen once. The rearrangement uses TRBV6-5 and TRBJ1-1; perhaps TRBD1 as D (5 bases). This CDR3 spans 14 amino acids. CDR1 and CDR2 (germline): MNHEY, SVGAGI. Trimming took 7 bases from V and 0 from J, leaving 12 bases between them. The DNA of the CDR3 is TGTGCCAGCAACCCGCGGGGGATGAACACTGAAGCTTTCTTT. Translation: CASNPRGMNTEAFF.

The chain has TRBV7-3 and TRBJ2-1; TRBD1 matches 7 bases. V lost 4 bases, J lost 7 bases, and 7 bases stayed unmatched. In germline, CDR1 is SGHTA, CDR2 FQGTGA. The CDR3 length is 14 residues. CDR3 nucleotides: TGTGCCAGCAGCTCGCTTGACAGGGTGAATGAGCAGTTCTTC. The encoded protein is CASSSLDRVNEQFF.

CDR3 amino acids: CAPRQRTGGLGHYEQYV. Here the CDR3 DNA reads TGTGCCCCCAGGCAGAGGACAGGGGGTCTTGGGCACTACGAGCAGTACGTC. This chain connects TRBV3-1 (or the pseudogene TRBV3-2) to TRBJ2-7, with 10 positions matching TRBD1. V trimming: 11 bases; J trimming: 3 bases; junction bases outside the gene matches: 19. CDR3 length: 17 residues. Germline CDR1 and CDR2: LGHDT and YNNKEL (reference sequence).

This chain connects TRBV5-1 to TRBJ1-2; D call uncertain. Trimming left V 8 bases short and J 5 bases short, with 13 bases between. Germline lookup yields CDR1 SGHRS and CDR2 YFSETQ. This CDR3 region has 12 residues. The CDR3: CASRDEGYGYTF. The CDR3 bases are TGCGCCAGTCGTGACGAGGGATATGGCTACACCTTC.

The rearrangement links TRBV6-2 or TRBV6-3 to TRBJ2-1; 14 bases are shared with TRBD2. The V gene's germline CDR1 is MNHEY and CDR2 SVGEGT. The CDR3 is 16 amino acids. The J segment lost 8 bases and the V segment lost 0 bases, leaving 3 bases of the junction unmatched. The CDR3: CASSYSGLAGVYEQFF. The DNA of the CDR3 is TGTGCCAGCAGTTACTCGGGACTAGCGGGAGTGTATGAGCAGTTCTTC.

V and J are TRBV13 and TRBJ1-2; 9 nucleotides line up with TRBD1. The CDR3 consists of 15 residues. Trimming cost V 0 bases and J 4 bases; bases outside gene matches: 3. The germline CDR1 and CDR2 sequences are PRHDT and FYEKMQ (reference sequence). The CDR3 sequence: CASSLGGQGGYGYTF. The CDR3 nucleotides read TGTGCCAGCAGCTTAGGGGGACAGGGAGGCTATGGCTACACCTTC.

In this sample, this clone turned up once. The chain joins TRBV28 to TRBJ2-1, with 11 positions matching TRBD1. CDR1 and CDR2 from the germline V gene are MDHEN and SYDVKM. Trimming cost V 0 bases and J 4 bases; bases outside gene matches: 5. The CDR3 extends over 17 amino acids. The CDR3 protein is CASSLWAGTGGYNEQFF. The CDR3 region has the DNA TGTGCCAGCAGTTTATGGGCCGGGACAGGGGGATACAATGAGCAGTTCTTC. Combining the CDR3 with reference TRBV28 and TRBJ2-1 gives the whole variable domain DVKVTQSSRYLVKRTGEKVFLECVQDMDHENMFWYRQDPGLGLRLIYFSYDVKMKEKGDIPEGYSVSREKKERFSLILESASTNQTSMYLCASSLWAGTGGYNEQFFGPGTRLTVL.

The chain recombines TRBV5-1 with TRBJ1-4; 7 bases align to TRBD1. The trim removed 4 bases at V and 5 bases at J, leaving 8 bases unmatched. This CDR3 comprises 15 residues. The germline V gene encodes CDR1 SGHRS and CDR2 YFSETQ. The CDR3 loop is CASSLLGTVNEKLFF. DNA of the CDR3: TGCGCCAGCAGCCTGCTTGGGACAGTCAATGAAAAACTGTTTTTT.

V and J are TRBV7-2 and TRBJ2-5, with TRBD2 identical over 12 bases. The germline gives CDR1 SGHTA, CDR2 FQGNSA. Trimming cost V 8 bases and J 1 base; bases outside gene matches: 5. The CDR3 spans 15 residues. DNA for the CDR3: TGTGCCAGCCGTGGGACTAGCGGGTTCCAAGAGACCCAGTACTTC. This gives the protein CASRGTSGFQETQYF.

The chain uses TRBV6-5 and TRBJ2-3, with 7 positions matching TRBD1. The CDR3 is 14 amino acids. Germline V gene sequence: CDR1 MNHEY, CDR2 SVGAGI. The V and J ends lost 2 bases and 6 bases, in that order; junction bases with no gene match: 5. This CDR3 is CASSYQTGPDTQYF. In DNA form, the CDR3 reads TGTGCCAGCAGTTACCAGACAGGGCCCGATACGCAGTATTTT.

The rearrangement joins TRBV5-5 to TRBJ1-2; possibly TRBD1 for D (5 bases). Looked up from germline, CDR1 is SGHKS and CDR2 is YYEKEE (reference sequence). Trimming left V 3 bases short and J 2 bases short, with 17 bases between. This CDR3 has 16 residues. CDR3 nucleotides: TGTGCCAGCAGCTCCCTCGATAGGGGCGCGAACTATGGCTACACCTTC. Translating gives CASSSLDRGANYGYTF.

The V and J genes are TRBV7-9 and TRBJ2-7; D gene uncertain. The CDR3 spans 13 residues. CDR1 is SEHNR and CDR2 is FQNEAQ in the germline V gene (reference sequence). Trimming shortened V by 4 bases and J by 3 bases, and 10 bases separated the two germline ends. The CDR3 DNA reads TGTGCCAGCAGCTCCGGAGTAGACTACGAGCAGTACGTC. This translates into CASSSGVDYEQYV.

The rearrangement links TRBV28 to TRBJ1-5; the match to TRBD1 covers 8 bases. V trimming: 5 bases; J trimming: 7 bases; junction bases outside the gene matches: 7. The CDR3 covers 14 residues. The germline CDR1 and CDR2 sequences are MDHEN and SYDVKM. The CDR3 loop reads CASSPGGMRQPQHF. The CDR3 bases are TGTGCCAGCAGTCCAGGGGGCATGAGGCAGCCCCAGCATTTT.

This clone was observed a few times. The chain carries TRBV27 and TRBJ1-6; no definite D call. The V end was cut by 6 bases, the J end by 0 bases, with 3 bases between. CDR1 and CDR2 (germline): MNHEY, SMNVEV (reference sequence). The CDR3 covers 13 residues. The CDR3 bases are TGTGCCAGCAGGAGCTCCTATAATTCACCCCTCCACTTT. Translation: CASRSSYNSPLHF.

The CDR3 spells CASSRQGQNHNSPLHF. Written as DNA, the CDR3 is TGTGCCAGCAGCCGACAGGGTCAGAACCATAATTCACCCCTCCACTTT. The chain employs TRBV5-4 and TRBJ1-6; 7 positions match TRBD1. This CDR3 has 16 residues. The V gene's germline CDR1 is SGHNT and CDR2 YYREEE (reference sequence). V dropped 4 bases and J dropped 5; count of bases not matched to a gene: 9.

The chain combines TRBV7-2 with TRBJ2-2; tentatively, D is TRBD1 (5 bases). V dropped 3 bases and J dropped 4 bases, with 18 bases sitting between them. The CDR3 is made up of 17 amino acids. The germline V gene encodes CDR1 SGHTA and CDR2 FQGNSA. The CDR3 coding sequence is TGTGCCAGCAGCTTGCAAGGGGCAGGGTTGGGCACCGGGGAGCTGTTTTTT. The encoded protein is CASSLQGAGLGTGELFF.

V usage is TRBV7-9 and J usage is TRBJ1-2; 7 bases line up with TRBD1. This CDR3 spans 14 amino acids. The germline V gene has CDR1 SEHNR and CDR2 FQNEAQ (reference sequence). With 5 bases clipped from V and 8 bases from J, the junction kept 11 bases outside the gene matches. CDR3 residues: CASSVGTVGRGYTF. The CDR3, as DNA: TGTGCCAGCAGCGTTGGGACAGTTGGTAGGGGCTACACCTTC.

There are a few counts of this clone. This sequence joins TRBV29-1 and TRBJ2-1; D is possibly TRBD2 (5 bases). This CDR3 has 18 amino acids. Germline loops: CDR1 SQVTM, CDR2 ANQGSEA. The ends were cut back, 6 bases at V and 0 bases at J, with 24 bases in the middle. CDR3 protein: CSVPLISRRESSYNEQFF. DNA of the CDR3: TGCAGCGTCCCCCTTATAAGTCGACGGGAAAGCTCCTACAATGAGCAGTTCTTC.

This clone was detected once. The rearrangement uses TRBV6-6 and TRBJ1-1; D may be TRBD1 (5 bases). This CDR3 has 13 amino acids. In germline, CDR1 is MNHNY, CDR2 SVGAGI (reference sequence). Trimming took 5 bases from V and 0 from J, leaving 7 bases between them. In nucleotides, the CDR3 is TGTGCCAGCAGTATGACAGTGAACACTGAAGCTTTCTTT. Amino acid sequence: CASSMTVNTEAFF.